This T cell receptor beta chain derives from a study of blood T cell repertoires in COVID-19. Study summary: The United States, Italy and Spain supplied acute and convalescent COVID-19 samples.

The CDR3 is made up of 18 amino acids. CDR1 LNHDA and CDR2 SQIVND come from the germline V gene (reference sequence). The J segment lost 4 bases and the V segment lost 2 bases, leaving 7 bases of the junction unmatched. Profiling relied on immunoSEQ multiplex PCR, and the TCRdb table lists in-frame clones only, not all of them. This table holds 150,000 to 200,000 clones, 65% to 85% found once. The sequenced material came from PBMCs or T cells enriched from blood (not recorded which). The chain uses TRBV19 and TRBJ2-2, with 13 nucleotides matching TRBD2. The receptor's source is a man aged 35-49 years who had recovered from COVID-19. CDR3 in DNA: TGTGCCAGTAGTATATCAGGTGGACTAGCGGGGGTCACCGGGGAGCTGTTTTTT. It yields the protein CASSISGGLAGVTGELFF.